Listed here are 21 T cell receptor beta chains from one sample, sequenced in a study of T cell responses to AZD1222 COVID-19 vaccine. Profiling relied on immunoSEQ multiplex PCR, and the TCRdb table lists in-frame clones only, not all of them. The data hold some 170,000 clones, with just under 95% observed a single time. The sample here was peripheral blood, taken on day 0 of AZD1222 vaccination. Receptors were obtained from an adult in good health.

The rearrangement uses TRBV6-5 and TRBJ1-1; 8 bases are a match to TRBD1. The CDR3 spans 15 residues. The junction had 11 bases not matched to a gene; V was cut back by 6 bases and J by 5 bases. The germline V gene encodes CDR1 MNHEY and CDR2 SVGAGI. CDR3 sequence: CASRNQGAGSTEAFF. In nucleotides, the CDR3 is TGTGCCAGCAGGAACCAGGGGGCGGGAAGTACTGAAGCTTTCTTT.

The genes are TRBV19 and TRBJ2-2; no reliable D call. This CDR3 spans 13 amino acids. Germline V gene data show CDR1 as LNHDA and CDR2 as SQIVND (reference sequence). The V end was cut by 5 bases, the J end by 4 bases, with 8 bases between. The chain's CDR3 is CASSGLFTGELFF. The CDR3 nucleotides read TGTGCCAGTAGTGGTCTATTCACCGGGGAGCTGTTTTTT. Using reference TRBV19 and TRBJ2-2 for the parts outside the CDR3, the full variable domain is DGGITQSPKYLFRKEGQNVTLSCEQNLNHDAMYWYRQDPGQGLRLIYYSQIVNDFQKGDIAEGYSVSREKKESFPLTVTSAQKNPTAFYLCASSGLFTGELFFGEGSRLTVL.

V usage is TRBV5-1 and J usage is TRBJ2-5; D is perhaps TRBD2 (5 bases). This CDR3 spans 17 amino acids. The germline CDR1 and CDR2 sequences are SGHRS and YFSETQ. The germline V and J ends were trimmed by 4 bases and 3 bases, with 22 bases remaining between them. CDR3 region: CASSLSPTGIKEETQYF. The CDR3 coding sequence is TGCGCCAGCAGCCTGAGCCCAACCGGGATAAAGGAAGAGACCCAGTACTTC. Filled out from reference TRBV5-1 and TRBJ2-5, the complete variable domain reads KAGVTQTPRYLIKTRGQQVTLSCSPISGHRSVSWYQQTPGQGLQFLFEYFSETQRNKGNFPGRFSGRQFSNSRSEMNVSTLELGDSALYLCASSLSPTGIKEETQYFGPGTRLLVL.

The chain couples TRBV19 to TRBJ1-4; TRBD1 is a possible D gene (5 bases). The V gene's germline CDR1 is LNHDA and CDR2 SQIVND (reference sequence). There are 14 residues in the CDR3. Trimming left V 5 bases short and J 4 bases short, with 11 bases between. This CDR3 is CASSSRDGNEKLFF. The CDR3 region has the DNA TGTGCCAGTAGTTCCCGGGACGGTAATGAAAAACTGTTTTTT.

The chain links TRBV6-4 to TRBJ2-1; D not resolved. V was clipped by 2 bases and J by 10 bases, with 12 bases between them. The CDR3 contains 13 residues. The germline V gene has CDR1 MRHNA and CDR2 SNTAGT. The CDR3 reads CASSDRVEGEQFF. The CDR3 region has the DNA TGTGCCAGCAGTGACAGGGTGGAAGGGGAGCAGTTCTTC.

The rearrangement uses TRBV10-2 and TRBJ1-4, with D perhaps TRBD1 (6 bases). Trimming removed 8 bases at V and 2 bases at J, with 6 bases between. CDR3 length equals 12 residues. Germline V CDR1 and CDR2: WSHSY, SAAADI. CDR3 region: CASGQTNEKLFF. CDR3 in DNA: TGCGCCAGCGGACAGACTAATGAAAAACTGTTTTTT.

The V and J genes are TRBV19 and TRBJ2-1, with 14 bases matching TRBD2. The germline V gene has CDR1 LNHDA and CDR2 SQIVND (reference sequence). The length of the CDR3 is 20 residues. V gave up 9 bases and J gave up 1 base; unmatched junction bases: 17. CDR3 sequence reads: CASLTNHGTSGSNSYNEQFF. CDR3 in DNA: TGTGCCAGCCTAACAAACCACGGGACTAGCGGGAGTAATTCCTACAATGAGCAGTTCTTC.

The genes are TRBV3-1 (or the pseudogene TRBV3-2) and TRBJ2-7; D gene unclear. Germline V gene sequence: CDR1 LGHDT, CDR2 YNNKEL (reference sequence). The CDR3 covers 12 residues. The V end lost 0 bases, the J end lost 8 bases, and 8 bases lay between the germline ends. The CDR3 bases are TGTGCCAGCAGCCAAGATAGCATCAAGCAGTACTTC. This encodes CASSQDSIKQYF.

The chain combines TRBV11-3 with TRBJ1-1, with D possibly being TRBD1 (6 bases). V lost 5 bases, J lost 8 bases, and 21 bases lay in between. This CDR3 is 15 amino acids long. Germline assignment: CDR1 SGHNT and CDR2 YENEEA. The DNA of the CDR3 is TGTGCCAGCAGCCCTAGCAGGGGATCTTACGAGGAAGCTTTCTTT. It translates to CASSPSRGSYEEAFF.

This rearrangement joins TRBV21-1 to TRBJ1-1. TRBV21-1 is listed as a pseudogene. The CDR3 spans 14 residues. As DNA, the CDR3 is TGTGCCAGCAGCAAAGCGTCCAACCGGCCTGAAGCTTTCTTT. It is translated as CASSKASNRPEAFF.

The gene calls are TRBV5-1 and TRBJ2-1, with TRBD1 matching over 10 bases. The CDR3 totals 15 residues. CDR1 and CDR2 (germline): SGHRS, YFSETQ. V lost 4 bases, J lost 2 bases, and 3 bases stayed unmatched. The CDR3 region has the DNA TGCGCCAGCAGCCCCGGACAGGGGGCCTACAATGAGCAGTTCTTC. The encoded protein is CASSPGQGAYNEQFF.

This chain joins TRBV11-3 and TRBJ2-5; a weak D match, TRBD1 (6 bases). CDR1 is SGHNT and CDR2 is YENEEA in the germline V gene. V was pared by 3 bases and J by 5 bases, with 13 bases between. This CDR3 comprises 14 residues. Written as DNA, the CDR3 is TGTGCCAGCAGCTTCCAGGGGAGCTTGGAGACCCAGTACTTC. Translation: CASSFQGSLETQYF.

The rearrangement links TRBV19 to TRBJ1-3; D call uncertain. V was pared by 7 bases and J by 0 bases, with 10 bases between. This CDR3 contains 14 residues. Germline V CDR1 and CDR2: LNHDA, SQIVND (reference sequence). The CDR3 DNA sequence: TGTGCCAGTACCGGGAGGGTCTCTGGAAACACCATATATTTT. Amino acid sequence: CASTGRVSGNTIYF.

This clone was observed once. This sequence joins TRBV5-1 and TRBJ2-2, with D maybe TRBD1 (5 bases). The V gene lost 0 bases and the J gene lost 5 bases, with 5 bases spanning the gap. This CDR3 region has 13 residues. Germline assignment: CDR1 SGHRS and CDR2 YFSETQ. CDR3 amino acids: CASSLAGTGELFF. CDR3 coding DNA: TGCGCCAGCAGCTTGGCAGGGACCGGGGAGCTGTTTTTT.

This sequence joins TRBV2 and TRBJ2-7, with D unresolved. The germline CDR1 and CDR2 sequences are SNHLY and FYNNEI. V lost 4 bases, J lost 7 bases, and 5 bases lay in between. CDR3 length: 10 residues. The CDR3 sequence: CASSAGEQYF. CDR3 sequence (DNA): TGTGCCAGCAGTGCAGGAGAGCAGTACTTC.

The chain is built from TRBV10-2 and TRBJ2-7; D not resolved. Per germline, CDR1 WSHSY and CDR2 SAAADI. Trimming cost V 0 bases and J 2 bases, with 5 bases left between them. The CDR3 sequence is 13 residues long. This chain's CDR3 is CASSESQTYEQYF. Here the CDR3 DNA reads TGCGCCAGCAGTGAGTCCCAGACCTACGAGCAGTACTTC.

This clone has only one observation. The V gene is TRBV5-1, the J gene TRBJ1-6, with 7 bases matching TRBD1. The CDR3 runs to 16 residues. J gave up 9 bases and V 4 bases, and 13 bases lay outside the gene matches. Germline V gene data show CDR1 as SGHRS and CDR2 as YFSETQ. The CDR3 region has the DNA TGCGCCAGCAGCCAACGACCAGGGGGAGGCGGTTCACCCCTCCACTTT. It codes for CASSQRPGGGGSPLHF.

The chain links TRBV5-8 to TRBJ1-2; no firm D call. The germline gives CDR1 SGHTS, CDR2 YDEGEE. The CDR3 contains 13 residues. Trimming left V 3 bases short and J 5 bases short, with 11 bases between. CDR3 sequence: CASSWGLEYGYTF. The CDR3 DNA reads as TGTGCCAGCAGCTGGGGTTTAGAGTATGGCTACACCTTC.

The rearrangement joins TRBV3-1 (or the pseudogene TRBV3-2) to TRBJ1-3; D gene unclear. The CDR3 length is 16 residues. The germline CDR1 and CDR2 sequences are LGHDT and YNNKEL (reference sequence). Trimming removed 1 base from V and 4 bases from J, with 14 bases in between. The CDR3 is CASSQARGRSGNTIYF. The DNA of the CDR3 is TGTGCCAGCAGCCAAGCTCGAGGCCGATCAGGAAACACCATATATTTT.

This clone was found once. V gene TRBV27 combines with J gene TRBJ2-2, with D perhaps matching TRBD1 (6 bases). The V and J ends lost 5 bases and 0 bases respectively, with 13 bases between them. Germline lookup yields CDR1 MNHEY and CDR2 SMNVEV (reference sequence). The CDR3 runs to 16 residues. The CDR3 DNA is TGTGCCAGCAGTCCCCTGGACAGCACGAACACCGGGGAGCTGTTTTTT. As protein: CASSPLDSTNTGELFF.

The chain has TRBV4-3 and TRBJ2-1; 12 positions agree with TRBD2. Losses at the gene ends were 3 bases for V and 7 bases for J; bases not matched to a gene: 4. CDR1 and CDR2 from the germline V gene are LGHNA and YSLEER. This CDR3 region has 15 residues. The CDR3 sequence is CASSQTSGGGNEQFF. DNA for the CDR3: TGCGCCAGCAGCCAGACTAGCGGGGGAGGGAATGAGCAGTTCTTC.